The 30 T cell receptor beta chains presented below share a single source sample, sequenced in a study of blood T cell repertoires in COVID-19. Some clones are missing from TCRdb's copy, which holds only in-frame ones; the method was immunoSEQ multiplex PCR. The table lists fewer than 150,000 clones, 70% to 85% of them singletons, with 1.5% to 2% in the top ten. Sequencing was done on a sample of PBMCs or T cells enriched from blood (not recorded which). These receptors came from a woman under 30 who had been exposed to COVID-19.

The chain recombines TRBV28 with TRBJ2-2, with 9 bases aligning to TRBD1. This CDR3 is 14 amino acids long. V was clipped by 7 bases and J by 2 bases; unmatched bases: 2. Germline V gene data show CDR1 as MDHEN and CDR2 as SYDVKM. CDR3 bases: TGTGCCAGCATAACAGGGGGCAACACCGGGGAGCTGTTTTTT. Protein product: CASITGGNTGELFF.

To note about this clone: Germline is not matched at one junction end, which may reflect a read error. This sequence joins TRBV24-1 and TRBJ1-2, with a weak D call TRBD1 (5 bases). Germline lookup yields CDR1 KGHDR and CDR2 SFDVKD. The CDR3 spans 13 residues. The CDR3 DNA is TGTGCCACCAGTGAGGGGACGGACTACGGCTACACCTTC. Its protein product is CATSEGTDYGYTF.

The chain couples TRBV2 to TRBJ2-1, with D perhaps TRBD2 (6 bases). CDR3 length: 14 residues. Germline CDR1 reads SNHLY; CDR2 reads FYNNEI. Trimming took off 3 bases at V and 9 bases at J, with 15 bases between the two ends. The CDR3 DNA sequence: TGTGCCAGCAGTGATTCCCTCGGGGGTCTTGAGCAGTTCTTC. This translates into CASSDSLGGLEQFF.

This clone came up once. V usage is TRBV18 and J usage is TRBJ2-1; D perhaps matches TRBD2 (5 bases). Germline CDR1 is KGHSH and CDR2 is LQKENI. The CDR3 is 13 amino acids. V was clipped by 3 bases and J by 7 bases, with 10 bases between them. The CDR3 DNA reads as TGTGCCAGCTCACCCGGGATTGATAATGAGCAGTTCTTC. Translated, it gives CASSPGIDNEQFF.

The chain is built from TRBV6-1 and TRBJ1-4; TRBD1 matches at 8 bases. This CDR3 comprises 17 residues. Germline CDR1 and CDR2: MNHNS and SASEGT. Germline trimming cut 3 bases from V and 8 bases from J; bases unmatched to any gene: 14. The CDR3 loop reads CASSESRDRFLREKLFF. For the CDR3, the DNA is TGTGCCAGCAGTGAGTCCCGGGACAGGTTCCTGAGGGAAAAACTGTTTTTT.

J is TRBJ2-3 and V is TRBV27; 9 bases align to TRBD1. From germline, CDR1 is MNHEY and CDR2 SMNVEV (reference sequence). The trim removed 8 bases at V and 15 bases at J, leaving 6 bases unmatched. The CDR3 consists of 10 residues. The CDR3 loop is CASGRDRVYF. The CDR3 DNA sequence: TGTGCCAGCGGCCGGGACAGGGTATATTTT.

V usage is TRBV2 and J usage is TRBJ2-7, with 12 bases identical to TRBD1. The J segment lost 6 bases and the V segment lost 7 bases, leaving 4 bases of the junction unmatched. This CDR3 spans 13 amino acids. Germline values: CDR1 SNHLY, CDR2 FYNNEI. DNA of the CDR3: TGTGCCAGCAAGGGACAGGGGGCCGGCGAGCAGTACTTC. This translates into CASKGQGAGEQYF.

The rearrangement uses TRBV7-8 and TRBJ2-7; 8 bases agree with TRBD2. V was pared by 5 bases and J by 4 bases, with 13 bases of the junction left unmatched. Germline V gene sequence: CDR1 SGHVS, CDR2 FQNEAQ. The CDR3 contains 16 residues. CDR3 coding DNA: TGTGCCAGCAGCCCACGGCGGCCTAGCGGGCTGTACGAGCAGTACTTC. It is translated as CASSPRRPSGLYEQYF.

This chain connects TRBV29-1 to TRBJ2-3; 7 bases are a match to TRBD1. J lost 5 bases, V lost 6 bases, and 5 bases had no gene match. The CDR3 spans 12 residues. Germline assignment: CDR1 SQVTM and CDR2 ANQGSEA. The CDR3 nucleotides read TGCAGCGTGAGGACAGGAGGAGATACGCAGTATTTT. Translated: CSVRTGGDTQYF.

V gene TRBV28 combines with J gene TRBJ1-1; no definite D call. Per the germline V gene, CDR1 is MDHEN and CDR2 is SYDVKM. V lost 5 bases to trimming and J lost 8 bases, with 12 bases between them. The CDR3 has 12 residues. CDR3: CASSLELSEAFF. The CDR3 bases are TGTGCCAGCAGTCTTGAGCTCTCCGAAGCTTTCTTT. Full variable domain (remainder filled in from reference TRBV28 and TRBJ1-1): DVKVTQSSRYLVKRTGEKVFLECVQDMDHENMFWYRQDPGLGLRLIYFSYDVKMKEKGDIPEGYSVSREKKERFSLILESASTNQTSMYLCASSLELSEAFFGQGTRLTVV.

This chain links TRBV6-2 or TRBV6-3 with TRBJ2-7; 10 bases line up with TRBD2. V gave up 5 bases and J gave up 6 bases; unmatched junction bases: 7. Germline lookup yields CDR1 MNHEY and CDR2 SVGEGT. The CDR3 totals 14 residues. The CDR3 bases are TGTGCCAGCAGTACCCTAGCGGGAGTAGGCGAGCAGTACTTC. Residues: CASSTLAGVGEQYF.

The chain uses TRBV3-1 (or the pseudogene TRBV3-2) and TRBJ1-3; D is perhaps TRBD1 (5 bases). The germline V gene encodes CDR1 LGHDT and CDR2 YNNKEL (reference sequence). This CDR3 is 14 amino acids long. V lost 2 bases and J 4 bases, leaving 9 bases between the germline ends. The CDR3 DNA follows: TGTGCCAGCAGCCAAAGGGGCGCGGGAAACACCATATATTTT. This codes for CASSQRGAGNTIYF.

V and J are TRBV30 and TRBJ1-3; TRBD1 matches 7 bases. The CDR3 consists of 14 residues. V lost 5 bases to trimming and J lost 3 bases; unmatched junction nucleotides: 7. Per germline, CDR1 GTSNPN and CDR2 SVGIG (reference sequence). Here the CDR3 reads CAWAKGADGNTIYF. The DNA for the CDR3 is TGTGCCTGGGCTAAGGGGGCAGATGGAAACACCATATATTTT.

The chain combines TRBV19 with TRBJ1-2, with a tentative D call TRBD1 (6 bases). CDR1 LNHDA and CDR2 SQIVND come from the germline V gene (reference sequence). CDR3 length: 14 residues. V lost 3 bases, J lost 2 bases, and 10 bases lay in between. The CDR3 bases are TGTGCCAGTAGTATCCCAGGGGCAAACTATGGCTACACCTTC. Its protein is CASSIPGANYGYTF. Drawing the rest from reference TRBV19 and TRBJ1-2, the complete variable domain is DGGITQSPKYLFRKEGQNVTLSCEQNLNHDAMYWYRQDPGQGLRLIYYSQIVNDFQKGDIAEGYSVSREKKESFPLTVTSAQKNPTAFYLCASSIPGANYGYTFGSGTRLTVV.

The chain carries TRBV11-2 and TRBJ2-1; TRBD2 aligns across 9 bases. The CDR3 runs to 17 residues. The V segment lost 0 bases and the J segment 9 bases; nucleotides outside the gene matches: 12. Germline CDR1 and CDR2: SGHAT and FQNNGV. The CDR3 sequence is CASSLESGVAGAGEQFF. The CDR3 bases are TGTGCCAGCAGCTTAGAGTCTGGTGTAGCGGGAGCTGGTGAGCAGTTCTTC.

This chain connects TRBV5-1 to TRBJ1-3; D uncertain. V shed 1 base and J shed 0 bases, with 5 bases lying between them. The CDR3 loop spans 14 amino acids. Germline assignment: CDR1 SGHRS and CDR2 YFSETQ. The CDR3 is CASSLSSSGNTIYF. CDR3 coding DNA: TGCGCCAGCAGCTTGTCCTCCTCTGGAAACACCATATATTTT. The variable domain in full, completed from reference TRBV5-1 and TRBJ1-3, reads KAGVTQTPRYLIKTRGQQVTLSCSPISGHRSVSWYQQTPGQGLQFLFEYFSETQRNKGNFPGRFSGRQFSNSRSEMNVSTLELGDSALYLCASSLSSSGNTIYFGEGSWLTVV.

This sequence joins TRBV29-1 and TRBJ2-2, with 7 positions matching TRBD2. Trimming cost V 6 bases and J 5 bases; bases outside gene matches: 12. Germline V CDR1 and CDR2: SQVTM, ANQGSEA. The CDR3 extends over 15 amino acids. This chain's CDR3 is CSVLKRGGATGELFF. Written as DNA, the CDR3 is TGCAGCGTCCTCAAGCGCGGGGGTGCAACCGGGGAGCTGTTTTTT.

The chain employs TRBV6-5 and TRBJ2-2; TRBD1 aligns across 7 bases. Germline V lookup: CDR1 MNHEY, CDR2 SVGAGI. V lost 6 bases and J lost 2; bases outside the gene matches: 3. The CDR3 contains 14 residues. The CDR3 reads CASRGTANTGELFF. Here the CDR3 DNA reads TGTGCCAGCAGAGGGACAGCTAACACCGGGGAGCTGTTTTTT.

The chain is built from TRBV30 and TRBJ2-7, with D uncertain. The germline CDR1 and CDR2 sequences are GTSNPN and SVGIG (reference sequence). Trimming left V 0 bases short and J 3 bases short, with 9 bases between. This CDR3 comprises 13 residues. CDR3 DNA sequence: TGTGCCTGGAGTGTTGAAGCTCTCTACGAGCAGTACTTC. It translates to CAWSVEALYEQYF.

This chain links TRBV6-5 with TRBJ1-5, with 7 bases aligning to TRBD1. The CDR3 contains 14 residues. CDR1 and CDR2 (germline): MNHEY, SVGAGI. The trim removed 5 bases at V and 6 bases at J, leaving 7 bases unmatched. CDR3 nucleotides: TGTGCCAGCAGTCCCCAGGGGGTCGGTCAGCCCCAGCATTTT. This encodes CASSPQGVGQPQHF.

This clone was seen once. The chain links TRBV12-3 or TRBV12-4 to TRBJ1-6; D is uncertain. There are 13 residues in the CDR3. V dropped 6 bases and J dropped 10 bases, with 13 bases sitting between them. The CDR3 here is CASSARFTSPLHF. CDR3 bases: TGTGCCAGCAGCGCCAGGTTTACCTCACCCCTCCACTTT.

The chain uses TRBV6-6 and TRBJ2-3; 8 bases are shared with TRBD2. V was clipped by 6 bases and J by 2 bases; unmatched bases: 7. CDR3 length equals 15 residues. The germline V gene has CDR1 MNHNY and CDR2 SVGAGI (reference sequence). The CDR3: CASSRTSGYTDTQYF. CDR3 sequence (DNA): TGTGCCAGCAGCCGAACTAGCGGATACACAGATACGCAGTATTTT.

Worth noting for this clone: One end of the junction is discordant with germline, which a read error may explain. The chain employs TRBV7-9 and TRBJ2-6, with D perhaps matching TRBD1 (5 bases). CDR1 and CDR2 (germline): SEHNR, FQNEAQ (reference sequence). CDR3 length equals 18 residues. In DNA form, the CDR3 reads TGTGCCAGCAGCTTACTACGTGGTTTAGGGTCTGGGGCCAACGTCTTGACTTTC. As protein: CASSLLRGLGSGANVLTF.

CDR3 coding DNA: TGTGCCAGCATCCGCGGAGGGAATGATTCACCCCTCCACTTT. This sequence encodes CASIRGGNDSPLHF. The rearrangement uses TRBV6-5 and TRBJ1-6, with D unclear. The germline CDR1 and CDR2 sequences are MNHEY and SVGAGI. The CDR3 is made up of 14 amino acids. Trimming took 7 bases from V and 8 from J, leaving 15 bases between them.

Only a few counts were recorded for this clone. The rearrangement links TRBV27 to TRBJ1-6; TRBD1 matches 7 bases. Germline trimming cut 3 bases from V and 10 bases from J; bases unmatched to any gene: 15. This CDR3 is 17 amino acids long. From germline, CDR1 is MNHEY and CDR2 SMNVEV (reference sequence). Here the CDR3 DNA reads TGTGCCAGCAGTTTTTTAGGGGGCGGACGGTCGAACTCACCCCTCCACTTT. Amino acids: CASSFLGGGRSNSPLHF.

The chain joins TRBV19 to TRBJ1-1; 7 positions match TRBD1. The germline gives CDR1 LNHDA, CDR2 SQIVND (reference sequence). The CDR3 spans 15 residues. Unmatched junction bases numbered 10, after V lost 5 bases and J lost 4 bases. The CDR3 is CASSPQQGRFTEAFF. For the CDR3, the DNA is TGTGCCAGTAGTCCACAACAGGGGAGGTTCACTGAAGCTTTCTTT.

The CDR3 nucleotides are TGTGCCAGCAGAGTAGGGGGTGTCCAATTTTACGAGCAGTACTTC. Residues: CASRVGGVQFYEQYF. This chain uses TRBV28 with TRBJ2-7, with D tentatively TRBD1 (6 bases). Looked up from germline, CDR1 is MDHEN and CDR2 is SYDVKM. CDR3 length: 15 amino acids. The ends were cut back, 6 bases at V and 4 bases at J, with 19 bases in the middle.

This clone was observed at least ten times. CDR3 DNA sequence: TGTGCCAGCAGCCCGGACACCCTACCTTACAATGAGCAGTTCTTC. It is translated as CASSPDTLPYNEQFF. The chain combines TRBV7-2 with TRBJ2-1; possibly TRBD1 for D (5 bases). The CDR3 runs 15 residues. Deletions cut 5 bases from V and 4 bases from J, with 15 bases between. The germline gives CDR1 SGHTA, CDR2 FQGNSA. The variable domain in full, with the rest retrieved from reference TRBV7-2 and TRBJ2-1, is GAGVSQSPSNKVTEKGKDVELRCDPISGHTALYWYRQSLGQGLEFLIYFQGNSAPDKSGLPSDRFSAERTGGSVSTLTIQRTQQEDSAVYLCASSPDTLPYNEQFFGPGTRLTVL.

The chain has TRBV5-8 and TRBJ2-7; D is possibly TRBD1 (6 bases). With 2 bases removed from V and 4 bases from J, the gap between germline ends came to 7 bases. This CDR3 is built from 12 residues. CDR1 and CDR2 (germline): SGHTS, YDEGEE. Written as DNA, the CDR3 is TGTGCCAGCAGCTTAACAGGGTACGAGCAGTACTTC. It codes for CASSLTGYEQYF. The whole variable domain, filled in from reference TRBV5-8 and TRBJ2-7, reads EAGVTQSPTHLIKTRGQQATLRCSPISGHTSVYWYQQALGLGLQFLLWYDEGEERNRGNFPPRFSGRQFPNYSSELNVNALELEDSALYLCASSLTGYEQYFGPGTRLTVT.

The gene calls are TRBV29-1 and TRBJ2-5, with 11 bases that match TRBD1. J lost 5 bases, V lost 3 bases, and 11 bases had no gene match. This CDR3 is 16 amino acids long. Germline values: CDR1 SQVTM, CDR2 ANQGSEA. The CDR3: CSVERGTGGLRETQYF. Written as DNA, the CDR3 is TGCAGCGTTGAGCGGGGGACAGGGGGTCTCCGGGAGACCCAGTACTTC. The variable domain in full, completed from reference TRBV29-1 and TRBJ2-5, reads SAVISQKPSRDICQRGTSLTIQCQVDSQVTMMFWYRQQPGQSLTLIATANQGSEATYESGFVIDKFPISRPNLTFSTLTVSNMSPEDSSIYLCSVERGTGGLRETQYFGPGTRLLVL.